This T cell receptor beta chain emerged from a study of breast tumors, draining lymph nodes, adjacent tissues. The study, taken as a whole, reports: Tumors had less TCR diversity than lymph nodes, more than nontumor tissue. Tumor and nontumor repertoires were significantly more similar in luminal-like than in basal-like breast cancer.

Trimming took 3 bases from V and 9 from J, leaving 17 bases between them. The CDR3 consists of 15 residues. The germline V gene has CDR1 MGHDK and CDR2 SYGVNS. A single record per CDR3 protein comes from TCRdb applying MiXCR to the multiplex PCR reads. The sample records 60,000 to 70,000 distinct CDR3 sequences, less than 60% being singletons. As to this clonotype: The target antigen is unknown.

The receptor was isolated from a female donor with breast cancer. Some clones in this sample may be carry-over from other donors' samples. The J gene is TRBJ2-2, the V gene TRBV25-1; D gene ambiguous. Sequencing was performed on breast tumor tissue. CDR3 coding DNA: TGTGCCAGCAGTGATAGTGAGGACGGCCGCCGGGAGCTGTTTTTT. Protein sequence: CASSDSEDGRRELFF.